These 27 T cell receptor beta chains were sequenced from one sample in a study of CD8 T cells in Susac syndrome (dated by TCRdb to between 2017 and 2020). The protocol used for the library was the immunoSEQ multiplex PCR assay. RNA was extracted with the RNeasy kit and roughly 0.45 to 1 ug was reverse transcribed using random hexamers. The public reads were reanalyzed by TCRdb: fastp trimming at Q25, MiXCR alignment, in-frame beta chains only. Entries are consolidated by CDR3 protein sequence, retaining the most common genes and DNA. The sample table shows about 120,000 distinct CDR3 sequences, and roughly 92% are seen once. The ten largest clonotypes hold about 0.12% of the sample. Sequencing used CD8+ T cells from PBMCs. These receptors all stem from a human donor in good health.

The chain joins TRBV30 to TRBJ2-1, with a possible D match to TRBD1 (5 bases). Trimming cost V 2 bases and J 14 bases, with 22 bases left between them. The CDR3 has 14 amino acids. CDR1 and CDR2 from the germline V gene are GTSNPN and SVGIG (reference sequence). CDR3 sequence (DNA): TGTGCCTGGAGTACTCGGACAAGCCAGTGGGTGAAGTTCTTC. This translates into CAWSTRTSQWVKFF.

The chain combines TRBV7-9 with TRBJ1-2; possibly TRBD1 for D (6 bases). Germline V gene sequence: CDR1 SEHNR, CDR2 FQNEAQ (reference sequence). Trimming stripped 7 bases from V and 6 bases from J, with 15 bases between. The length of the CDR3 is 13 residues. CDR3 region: CASTEGGFDGYTF. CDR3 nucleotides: TGTGCCAGCACCGAGGGGGGTTTCGATGGCTACACCTTC.

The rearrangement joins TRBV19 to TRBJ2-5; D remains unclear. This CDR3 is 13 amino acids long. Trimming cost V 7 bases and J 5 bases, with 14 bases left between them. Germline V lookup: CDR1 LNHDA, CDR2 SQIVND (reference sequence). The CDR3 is CASTPHMGETQYF. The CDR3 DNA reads TGTGCCAGTACACCTCACATGGGCGAGACCCAGTACTTC.

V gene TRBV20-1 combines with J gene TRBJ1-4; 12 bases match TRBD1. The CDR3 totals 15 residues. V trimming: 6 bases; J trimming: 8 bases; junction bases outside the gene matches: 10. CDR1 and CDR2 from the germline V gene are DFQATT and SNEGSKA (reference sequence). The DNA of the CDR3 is TGCAGTGCGTGGGACAGGGGGCTGGGGCGGGAAAAACTGTTTTTT. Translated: CSAWDRGLGREKLFF.

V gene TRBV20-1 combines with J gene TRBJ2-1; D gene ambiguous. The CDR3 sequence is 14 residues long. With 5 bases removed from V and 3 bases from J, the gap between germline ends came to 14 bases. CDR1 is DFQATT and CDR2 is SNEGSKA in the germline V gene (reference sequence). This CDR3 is CSAGEPGGYNEQFF. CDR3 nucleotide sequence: TGCAGTGCTGGGGAACCCGGTGGCTACAATGAGCAGTTCTTC.

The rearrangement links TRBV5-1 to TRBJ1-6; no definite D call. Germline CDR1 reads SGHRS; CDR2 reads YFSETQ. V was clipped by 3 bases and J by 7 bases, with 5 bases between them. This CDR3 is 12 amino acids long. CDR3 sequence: CASSSGNSPLHF. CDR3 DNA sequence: TGCGCCAGCAGCTCGGGAAATTCACCCCTCCACTTT.

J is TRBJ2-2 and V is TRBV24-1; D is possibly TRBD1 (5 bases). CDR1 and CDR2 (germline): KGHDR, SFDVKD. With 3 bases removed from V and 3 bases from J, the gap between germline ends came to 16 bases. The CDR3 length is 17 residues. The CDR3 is CATSDGVRASDTGELFF. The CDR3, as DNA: TGTGCCACCAGTGATGGGGTCAGGGCTAGTGACACCGGGGAGCTGTTTTTT.

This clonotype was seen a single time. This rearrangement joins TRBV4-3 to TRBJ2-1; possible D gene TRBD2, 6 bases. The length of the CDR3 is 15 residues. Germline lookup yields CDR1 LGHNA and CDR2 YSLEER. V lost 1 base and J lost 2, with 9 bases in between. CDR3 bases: TGCGCCAGCAGCCAAGGAAGGGAGGCCTACAATGAGCAGTTCTTC. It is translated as CASSQGREAYNEQFF.

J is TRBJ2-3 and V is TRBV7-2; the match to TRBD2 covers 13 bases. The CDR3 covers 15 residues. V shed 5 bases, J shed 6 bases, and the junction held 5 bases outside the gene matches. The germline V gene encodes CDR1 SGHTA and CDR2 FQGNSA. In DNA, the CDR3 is TGTGCCAGCAGCATGGGACTAGCGGGGTCGGATACGCAGTATTTT. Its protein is CASSMGLAGSDTQYF.

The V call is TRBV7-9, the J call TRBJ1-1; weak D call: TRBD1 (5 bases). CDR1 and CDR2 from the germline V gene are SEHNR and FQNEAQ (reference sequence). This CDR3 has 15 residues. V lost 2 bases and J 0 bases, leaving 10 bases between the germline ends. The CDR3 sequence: CASSLTDSMNTEAFF. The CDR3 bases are TGTGCCAGCAGCTTAACCGACAGCATGAACACTGAAGCTTTCTTT.

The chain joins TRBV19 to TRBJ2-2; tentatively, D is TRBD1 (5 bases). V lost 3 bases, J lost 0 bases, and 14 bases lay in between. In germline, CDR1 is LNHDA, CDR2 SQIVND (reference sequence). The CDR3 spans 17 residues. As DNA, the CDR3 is TGTGCCAGTAGTATCCTGGACACGGAGTCGAACACCGGGGAGCTGTTTTTT. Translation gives CASSILDTESNTGELFF.

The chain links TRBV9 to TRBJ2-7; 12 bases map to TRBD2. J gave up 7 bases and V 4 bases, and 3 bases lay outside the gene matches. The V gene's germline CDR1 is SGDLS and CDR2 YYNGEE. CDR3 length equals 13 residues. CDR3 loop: CASSPGLAGEQYF. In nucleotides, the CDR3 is TGTGCCAGCAGCCCCGGACTAGCGGGGGAGCAGTACTTC.

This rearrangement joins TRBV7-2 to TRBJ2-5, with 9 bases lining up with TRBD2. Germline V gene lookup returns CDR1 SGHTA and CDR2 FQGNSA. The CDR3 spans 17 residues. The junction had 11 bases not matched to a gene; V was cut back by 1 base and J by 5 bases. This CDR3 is CASSLGALAGSRETQYF. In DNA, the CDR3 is TGTGCCAGCAGCTTAGGGGCTCTAGCGGGGTCAAGGGAGACCCAGTACTTC.

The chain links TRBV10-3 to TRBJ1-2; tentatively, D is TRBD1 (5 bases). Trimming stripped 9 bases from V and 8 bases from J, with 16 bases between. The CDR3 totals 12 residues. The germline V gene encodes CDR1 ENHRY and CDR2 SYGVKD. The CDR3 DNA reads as TGTGCCATTCAGGGCGAAGCGGCCGGCTACACCTTC. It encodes CAIQGEAAGYTF.

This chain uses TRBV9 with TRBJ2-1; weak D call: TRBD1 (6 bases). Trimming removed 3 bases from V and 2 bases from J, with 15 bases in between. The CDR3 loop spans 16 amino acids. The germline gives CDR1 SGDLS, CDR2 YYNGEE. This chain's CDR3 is CASSASQGPTYNEQFF. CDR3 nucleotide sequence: TGTGCCAGCAGCGCCTCTCAGGGGCCAACCTACAATGAGCAGTTCTTC.

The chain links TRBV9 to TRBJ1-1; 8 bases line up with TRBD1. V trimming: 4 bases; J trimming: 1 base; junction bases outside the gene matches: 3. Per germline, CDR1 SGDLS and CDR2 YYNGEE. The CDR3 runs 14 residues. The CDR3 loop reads CASSIGQGNTEAFF. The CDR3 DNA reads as TGTGCCAGCAGCATCGGACAGGGGAACACTGAAGCTTTCTTT. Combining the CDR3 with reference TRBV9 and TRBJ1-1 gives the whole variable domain DSGVTQTPKHLITATGQRVTLRCSPRSGDLSVYWYQQSLDQGLQFLIQYYNGEERAKGNILERFSAQQFPDLHSELNLSSLELGDSALYFCASSIGQGNTEAFFGQGTRLTVV.

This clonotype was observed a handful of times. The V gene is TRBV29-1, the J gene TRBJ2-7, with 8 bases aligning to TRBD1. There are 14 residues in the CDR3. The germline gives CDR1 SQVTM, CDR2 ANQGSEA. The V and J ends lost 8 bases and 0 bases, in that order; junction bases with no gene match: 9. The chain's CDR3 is CSIVPGGSSYEQYF. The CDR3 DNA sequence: TGCAGCATCGTCCCAGGGGGCAGCTCCTACGAGCAGTACTTC.

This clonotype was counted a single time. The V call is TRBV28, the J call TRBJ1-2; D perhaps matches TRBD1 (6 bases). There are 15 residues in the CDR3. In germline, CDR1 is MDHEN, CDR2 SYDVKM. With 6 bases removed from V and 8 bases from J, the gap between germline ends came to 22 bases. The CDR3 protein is CASSLSRGGRIGYTF. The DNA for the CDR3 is TGTGCCAGCAGCCTTAGTCGCGGGGGGCGTATAGGCTACACCTTC.

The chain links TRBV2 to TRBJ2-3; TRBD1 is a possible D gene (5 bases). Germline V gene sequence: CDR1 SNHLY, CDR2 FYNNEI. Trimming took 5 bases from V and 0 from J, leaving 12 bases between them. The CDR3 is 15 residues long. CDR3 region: CASSTRQLSTDTQYF. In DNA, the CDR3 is TGTGCCAGCAGTACGAGACAGCTTAGCACAGATACGCAGTATTTT.

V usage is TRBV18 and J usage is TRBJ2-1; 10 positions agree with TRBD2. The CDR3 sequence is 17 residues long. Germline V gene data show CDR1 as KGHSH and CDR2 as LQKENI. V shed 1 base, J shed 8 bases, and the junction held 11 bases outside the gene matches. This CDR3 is CASSPLSLAGAADEQFF. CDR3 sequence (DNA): TGTGCCAGCTCACCACTTTCCCTAGCGGGAGCTGCCGATGAGCAGTTCTTC.

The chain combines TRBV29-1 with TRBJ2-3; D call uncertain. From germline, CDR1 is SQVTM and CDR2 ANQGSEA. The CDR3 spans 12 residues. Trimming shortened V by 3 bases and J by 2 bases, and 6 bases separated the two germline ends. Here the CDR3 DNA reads TGCAGCGTTGATTTTAACACAGATACGCAGTATTTT. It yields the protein CSVDFNTDTQYF.

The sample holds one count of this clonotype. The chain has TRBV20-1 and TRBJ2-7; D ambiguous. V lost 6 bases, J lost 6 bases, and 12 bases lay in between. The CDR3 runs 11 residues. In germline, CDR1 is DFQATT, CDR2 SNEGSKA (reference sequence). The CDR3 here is CSASRLGEQYF. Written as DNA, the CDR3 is TGCAGTGCGTCTAGACTTGGCGAGCAGTACTTC.

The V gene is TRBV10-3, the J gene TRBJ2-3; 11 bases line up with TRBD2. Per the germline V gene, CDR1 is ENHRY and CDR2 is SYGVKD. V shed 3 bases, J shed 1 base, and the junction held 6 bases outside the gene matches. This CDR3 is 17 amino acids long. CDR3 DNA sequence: TGTGCCATCAGTGATCTGGGGACTAGCGGTGGCACAGATACGCAGTATTTT. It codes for CAISDLGTSGGTDTQYF.

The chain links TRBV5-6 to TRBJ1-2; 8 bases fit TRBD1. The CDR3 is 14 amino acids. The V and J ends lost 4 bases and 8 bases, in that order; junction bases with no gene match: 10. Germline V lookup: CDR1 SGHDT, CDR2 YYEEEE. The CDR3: CASSRFQGAGGYTF. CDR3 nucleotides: TGTGCCAGCAGCCGATTCCAGGGGGCCGGGGGCTACACCTTC.

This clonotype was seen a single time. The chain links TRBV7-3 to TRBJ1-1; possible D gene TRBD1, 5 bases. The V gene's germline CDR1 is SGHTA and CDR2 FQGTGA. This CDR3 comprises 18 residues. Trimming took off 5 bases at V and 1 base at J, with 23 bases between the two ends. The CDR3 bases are TGTGCCAGCAGCGCTCGGACGGACACCGCGCCATCGAACACTGAAGCTTTCTTT. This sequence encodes CASSARTDTAPSNTEAFF.

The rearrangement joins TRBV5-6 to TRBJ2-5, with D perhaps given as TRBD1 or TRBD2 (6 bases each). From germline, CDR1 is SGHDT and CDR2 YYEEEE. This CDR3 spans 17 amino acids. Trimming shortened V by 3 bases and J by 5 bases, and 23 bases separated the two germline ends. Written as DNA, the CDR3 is TGTGCCAGCAGCTACCGGGAGATAAGACAGGAACAGGAGACCCAGTACTTC. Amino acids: CASSYREIRQEQETQYF.

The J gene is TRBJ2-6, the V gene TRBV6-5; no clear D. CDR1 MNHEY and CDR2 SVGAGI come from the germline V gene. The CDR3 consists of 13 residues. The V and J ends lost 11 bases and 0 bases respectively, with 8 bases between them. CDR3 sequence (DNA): TGTGCCGCAAAAAGCTCTGGGGCCAACGTCCTGACTTTC. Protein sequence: CAAKSSGANVLTF.